This T cell receptor beta chain was sequenced for a study of T cell repertoires in cytomegalovirus infection. The overall study: Public signatures in TCR beta pointed to CMV infection and matching HLA type. The study, taken as a whole, reports: HLA-C-restricted CMV-specific TCR beta clonotypes were dominant in the ex vivo response.

Germline-derived CDR1 and CDR2 are SGHVS and FQNEAQ. With 7 bases clipped from V and 6 bases from J, the junction kept 11 bases outside the gene matches. The CDR3 has 14 amino acids. TCRdb itself ran the reads through MiXCR, one entry per CDR3 protein. The table includes hundreds of thousands of distinct CDR3 sequences, 33% detected once. This clonotype has a count of ten or more. Antigen: not known. Source: cultured PBMCs, taken from culture after CMV antigen stimulation. This receptor was taken from a human donor in good health (CMV status not recorded). Some clones in this sample may be carry-over from other donors' samples. The chain links TRBV7-8 to TRBJ2-7; 8 bases are shared with TRBD1. The CDR3 is CASNRQGTSGEQYF. CDR3 in DNA: TGTGCCAGCAACCGACAGGGGACATCGGGCGAGCAGTACTTC.